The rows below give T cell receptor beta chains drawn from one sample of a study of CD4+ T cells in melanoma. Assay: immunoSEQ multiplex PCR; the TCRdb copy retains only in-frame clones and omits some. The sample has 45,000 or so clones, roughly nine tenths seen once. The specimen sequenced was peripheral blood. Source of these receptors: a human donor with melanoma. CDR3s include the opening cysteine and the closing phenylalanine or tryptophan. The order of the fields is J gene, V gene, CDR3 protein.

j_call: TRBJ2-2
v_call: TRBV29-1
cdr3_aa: CSVTRQGGVTGELFF

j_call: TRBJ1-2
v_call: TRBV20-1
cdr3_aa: CSAPRTDGYTF

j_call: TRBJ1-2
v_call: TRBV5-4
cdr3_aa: CASSFGGDNYGYTF

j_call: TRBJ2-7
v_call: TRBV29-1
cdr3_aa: CSVEKTGSTYEQYF

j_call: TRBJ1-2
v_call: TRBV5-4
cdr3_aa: CASSQTDLYGYTF

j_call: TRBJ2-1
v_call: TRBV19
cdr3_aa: CASSLAGEYNEQFF

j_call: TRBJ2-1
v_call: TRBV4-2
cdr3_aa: CASSQDLRSSYNEQFF

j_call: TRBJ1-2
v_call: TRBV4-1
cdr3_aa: CASSPKTGSQGYTF

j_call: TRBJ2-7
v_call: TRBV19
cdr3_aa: CASTGPISYEQYF

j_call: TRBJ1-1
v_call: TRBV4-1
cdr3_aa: CASSQDQGAGTEAFF

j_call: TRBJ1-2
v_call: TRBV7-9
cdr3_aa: CASSLRPTGNYGYTF

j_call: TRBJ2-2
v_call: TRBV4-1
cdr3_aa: CASSQDSGIGGELFF

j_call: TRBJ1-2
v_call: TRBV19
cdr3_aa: CASRHTFPEANYGYTF

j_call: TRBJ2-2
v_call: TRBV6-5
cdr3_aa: CASSYSVTGELFF

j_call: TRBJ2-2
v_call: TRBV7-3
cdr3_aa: CASSITSGANTGELFF

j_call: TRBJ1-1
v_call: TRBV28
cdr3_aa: CASSFSLNTEAFF

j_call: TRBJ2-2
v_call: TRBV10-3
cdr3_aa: CATMGGVDTGELFF

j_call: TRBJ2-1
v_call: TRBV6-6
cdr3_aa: CATLWTGDEQFF

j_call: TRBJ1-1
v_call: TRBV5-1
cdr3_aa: CASSLDRDIDMNTEAFF

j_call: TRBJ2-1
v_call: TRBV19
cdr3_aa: CASSMGTSGYNEQFF

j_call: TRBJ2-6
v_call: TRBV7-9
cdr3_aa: CASSLGGSYPGANVLTF

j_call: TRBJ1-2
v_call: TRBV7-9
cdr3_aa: CASSPTGTGAVLNYGYTF

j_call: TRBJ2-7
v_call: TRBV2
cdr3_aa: CASSEWGTSSYEQYF

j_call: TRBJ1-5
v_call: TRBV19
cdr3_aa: CASSRLDSSNQPQHF

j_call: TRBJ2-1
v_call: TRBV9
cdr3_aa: CASSVGYRGPQQFF

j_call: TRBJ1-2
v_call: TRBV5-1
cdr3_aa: CASRFDPQGYGYTF

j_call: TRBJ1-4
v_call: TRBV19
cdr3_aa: CASSPQTGVEKLFF

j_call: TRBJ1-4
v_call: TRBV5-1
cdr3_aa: CASSVSGTANEKLFF

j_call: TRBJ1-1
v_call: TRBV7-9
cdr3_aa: CASSLENTEAFF

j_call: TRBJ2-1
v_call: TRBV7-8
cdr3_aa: CASSLGLASNEQFF

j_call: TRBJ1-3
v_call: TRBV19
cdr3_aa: CASSPWTVQHSGNTIYF

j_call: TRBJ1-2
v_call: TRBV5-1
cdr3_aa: CASSSNGPKIYGYTF

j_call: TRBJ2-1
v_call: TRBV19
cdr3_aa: CASSLTSGGLLEQFF

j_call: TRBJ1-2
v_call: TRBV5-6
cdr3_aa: CASSLAVDGYTF

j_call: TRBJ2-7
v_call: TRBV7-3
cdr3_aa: CASSSTGQGFYEQYF

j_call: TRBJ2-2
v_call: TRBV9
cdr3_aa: CASSVKGLTGELFF

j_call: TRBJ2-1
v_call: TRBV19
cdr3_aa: CASSSPGGRGNNEQFF

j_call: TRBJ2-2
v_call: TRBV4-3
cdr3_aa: CASSQRRTGGPELFF

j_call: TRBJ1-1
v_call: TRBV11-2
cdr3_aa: CASSLGFTGGEAFF

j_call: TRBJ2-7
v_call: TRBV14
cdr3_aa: CASSLRGFVDEQYF

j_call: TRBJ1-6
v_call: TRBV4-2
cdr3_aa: CASSQPDSFNSPLHF

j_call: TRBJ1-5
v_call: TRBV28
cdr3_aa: CASSARRINQPQHF

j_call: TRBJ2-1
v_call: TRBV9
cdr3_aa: CASSVEGSYEQFF

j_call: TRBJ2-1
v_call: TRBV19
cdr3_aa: CASSIQGAPVYNEQFF

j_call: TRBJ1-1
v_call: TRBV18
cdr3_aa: CASSPGVHEAFF

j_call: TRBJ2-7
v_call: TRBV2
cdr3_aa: CASSDWVQGAGEQYF

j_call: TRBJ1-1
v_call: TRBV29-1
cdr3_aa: CSVAAGTGGSEAFF

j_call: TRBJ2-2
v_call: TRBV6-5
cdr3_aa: CASSLWAGGTGELFF

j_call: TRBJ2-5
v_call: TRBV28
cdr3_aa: CASSHAGTGGETQYF

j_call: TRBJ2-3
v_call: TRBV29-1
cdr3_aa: CSADNPGQGSPDTQYF

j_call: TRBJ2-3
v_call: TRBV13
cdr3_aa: CASSLVIGGDRSSSTDTQYF

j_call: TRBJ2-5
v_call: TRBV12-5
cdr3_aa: CASALGGAGVRETQYF

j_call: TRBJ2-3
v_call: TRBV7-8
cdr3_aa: CASSLGDGGRRADTQYF

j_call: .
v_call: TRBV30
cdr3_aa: CAWGPGTGTYEQYF

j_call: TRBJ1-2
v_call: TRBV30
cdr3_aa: CAWSVLRGYTF